These 30 T cell receptor beta chains came from one sample sequenced in a study of blood T cells in healthy people across ages. Next came a second PCR, run for 7 to 11 cycles, which used a sample-barcoded 5' primer along with a J-beta primer mix. Each CDR3 protein is one row after TCRdb ran MiXCR on the 5' RACE reads. The sample consists of hundreds of thousands of distinct CDR3 sequences, approximately 55% of them appearing once. Sequenced sample: blood. The receptors were sampled from a man at least 80 years old in good health.

This clonotype was counted between two and nine times. J is TRBJ1-2 and V is TRBV10-2; 7 bases line up with TRBD1. Germline V gene lookup returns CDR1 WSHSY and CDR2 SAAADI. The CDR3 spans 13 residues. The junction had 8 bases not matched to a gene; V was cut back by 6 bases and J by 7 bases. This CDR3 is CASSNKQGGGYTF. CDR3 sequence (DNA): TGCGCCAGCAGCAACAAGCAGGGGGGTGGCTACACCTTC.

The chain carries TRBV9 and TRBJ1-5, with D tentatively TRBD1 (5 bases). CDR3 length equals 15 residues. Trimming cost V 4 bases and J 6 bases, with 17 bases left between them. Looked up from germline, CDR1 is SGDLS and CDR2 is YYNGEE. The CDR3: CASSPTTEFSQPQHF. CDR3 DNA: TGTGCCAGCAGCCCGACGACAGAGTTTAGTCAGCCCCAGCATTTT.

This clonotype turned up a few times. The rearrangement uses TRBV4-2 and TRBJ2-7; possible D gene TRBD2, 5 bases. With 1 base removed from V and 3 bases from J, the gap between germline ends came to 16 bases. From germline, CDR1 is LGHNA and CDR2 YNFKEQ. The CDR3 is 16 residues long. CDR3 DNA: TGTGCCAGCAGCCAAGTAGCTAGCAGAGCTGACTACGAGCAGTACTTC. Its translation is CASSQVASRADYEQYF.

CDR3: CAIRLSTTDTQYF. CDR3 nucleotides: TGTGCCATCAGGCTTAGCACGACAGATACGCAGTATTTT. The chain combines TRBV10-3 with TRBJ2-3; D is uncertain. Germline CDR1 is ENHRY and CDR2 is SYGVKD. The CDR3 sequence is 13 residues long. V was cut by 6 bases and J by 3 bases, with 10 bases left in between.

J is TRBJ2-7 and V is TRBV5-1, with D possibly TRBD2 on 5 matching bases. The CDR3 covers 13 residues. Per the germline V gene, CDR1 is SGHRS and CDR2 is YFSETQ. V lost 5 bases to trimming and J lost 0 bases, with 9 bases between them. The CDR3 reads CASSWRASYEQYF. In nucleotides, the CDR3 is TGCGCCAGCAGTTGGCGGGCCTCCTACGAGCAGTACTTC.

The V gene is TRBV5-1, the J gene TRBJ2-1; 7 bases are shared with TRBD1. CDR1 SGHRS and CDR2 YFSETQ come from the germline V gene. J lost 6 bases, V lost 4 bases, and 13 bases had no gene match. The CDR3 runs to 16 residues. CDR3 sequence (DNA): TGCGCCAGCAGCCTTATTCCGGGACAGACGAGCAATGAGCAGTTCTTC. Amino acids: CASSLIPGQTSNEQFF.

This clonotype was observed a single time. This chain links TRBV7-9 with TRBJ2-1; a weak D match, TRBD2 (5 bases). Judging by the DNA end, TRBJ2-7 fits better; the J call may be wrong. The CDR3 is 12 residues long. The germline gives CDR1 SEHNR, CDR2 FQNEAQ (reference sequence). CDR3 sequence (DNA): TGTGCCAGCAGCGGAGGCGGACTCAGGCAGTACTTC. Its translation: CASSGGGLRQYF.

The rearrangement links TRBV5-1 to TRBJ2-6; D unclear. Germline V lookup: CDR1 SGHRS, CDR2 YFSETQ. The CDR3 consists of 16 residues. The V gene lost 4 bases and the J gene lost 0 bases, with 11 bases spanning the gap. CDR3 sequence reads: CASSLDPRSGANVLTF. CDR3 DNA sequence: TGCGCCAGCAGCCTGGACCCCCGCTCTGGGGCCAACGTCCTGACTTTC.

V gene TRBV7-9 combines with J gene TRBJ2-7; a possible D gene is TRBD2 (5 bases). Between the trimmed V and J ends, which lost 1 base and 3 bases, there was a span of 13 bases. The CDR3 runs to 15 residues. Germline V CDR1 and CDR2: SEHNR, FQNEAQ (reference sequence). CDR3 DNA sequence: TGTGCCAGCAGCTTAGGAGGGTCAACGCGCTACGAGCAGTACTTC. It is translated as CASSLGGSTRYEQYF. The full variable domain, with the rest looked up from reference TRBV7-9 and TRBJ2-7, is DTGVSQNPRHKITKRGQNVTFRCDPISEHNRLYWYRQTLGQGPEFLTYFQNEAQLEKSRLLSDRFSAERPKGSFSTLEIQRTEQGDSAMYLCASSLGGSTRYEQYFGPGTRLTVT.

The chain recombines TRBV5-1 with TRBJ1-4, with D uncertain. Germline V lookup: CDR1 SGHRS, CDR2 YFSETQ. Trimming stripped 9 bases from V and 10 bases from J, with 19 bases between. The CDR3 length is 13 residues. CDR3: CATSQDGTGKLFF. The CDR3 region has the DNA TGCGCCACCAGTCAGGACGGCACGGGAAAACTGTTTTTT.

The chain joins TRBV7-9 to TRBJ2-5; D unclear. Germline CDR1 is SEHNR and CDR2 is FQNEAQ (reference sequence). Trimming removed 0 bases from V and 11 bases from J, with 22 bases in between. CDR3 length equals 16 residues. CDR3 sequence (DNA): TGTGCCAGCAGCTTAGCCCCCGGATTAGGCACCCATGAGCAGTACTTC. Translation: CASSLAPGLGTHEQYF.

A few counts support this clonotype. The J gene is TRBJ2-3, the V gene TRBV14, with no clear D. CDR1 is SGHDN and CDR2 is FVKESK in the germline V gene. The V gene lost 2 bases and the J gene lost 6 bases, with 9 bases spanning the gap. The length of the CDR3 is 13 residues. The CDR3 spells CASSQNLGDTQYF. The CDR3 coding sequence is TGTGCCAGCAGCCAAAACCTCGGGGATACGCAGTATTTT.

About this clonotype: The junction differs from germline at one of its ends, possibly a read error. This chain uses TRBV6-5 with TRBJ2-5; D is perhaps TRBD1 (6 bases). The CDR3 runs to 12 residues. The V gene's germline CDR1 is MNHEY and CDR2 SVGAGI. The CDR3, as DNA: TGTGCGAGCACGGACAGATACAATGAGCCGTACTTC. The encoded protein is CASTDRYNEPYF.

The table lists this clonotype with a few counts. This could be a read error, since a much larger clone is one nucleotide away. The chain uses TRBV7-9 and TRBJ2-1; TRBD2 aligns across 12 bases. The J call may be mistaken, given a closer DNA end match to TRBJ2-7. This CDR3 is built from 19 residues. The germline V gene encodes CDR1 SEHNR and CDR2 FQNEAQ (reference sequence). The CDR3 coding sequence is TGTGCCAGCAGCTTAGGACTAGCGGGAGCAAAGGGGACCTACAATGAGCAGTACTTC. As protein: CASSLGLAGAKGTYNEQYF.

The CDR3 protein is CSARATGPLGAEQFF. CDR3 sequence (DNA): TGCAGTGCTAGAGCGACGGGACCCCTGGGCGCGGAGCAGTTCTTC. The chain recombines TRBV20-1 with TRBJ2-1; D may match TRBD1 or TRBD2 (5 bases each). This CDR3 is built from 15 residues. V was cut by 1 base and J by 10 bases, with 20 bases left in between. Germline CDR1 and CDR2: DFQATT and SNEGSKA (reference sequence).

The chain is built from TRBV6-1 and TRBJ2-1; 12 bases fit TRBD2. The germline V gene encodes CDR1 MNHNS and CDR2 SASEGT. This CDR3 region has 15 residues. The trim removed 4 bases at V and 7 bases at J, leaving 5 bases unmatched. CDR3 sequence: CASSVGLAGSNEQFF. The CDR3 DNA is TGTGCCAGCAGTGTGGGACTAGCGGGTTCGAATGAGCAGTTCTTC.

This clonotype was found a few times. The chain carries TRBV25-1 and TRBJ2-6, with 9 bases that match TRBD1. V lost 2 bases and J lost 2; bases outside the gene matches: 7. This CDR3 has 18 amino acids. Germline CDR1 and CDR2: MGHDK and SYGVNS. CDR3 sequence reads: CASSEGGTGLAGANVLTF. Written as DNA, the CDR3 is TGTGCCAGCAGTGAAGGCGGGACAGGGCTCGCTGGGGCCAACGTCCTGACTTTC.

This clonotype was recorded once. The chain is built from TRBV6-5 and TRBJ1-1, with D unresolved. Germline lookup yields CDR1 MNHEY and CDR2 SVGAGI. The CDR3 has 11 amino acids. Trimming cost V 5 bases and J 6 bases, with 7 bases left between them. The CDR3, as DNA: TGTGCCAGCAGTCACGGACCTGAAGCTTTCTTT. Its translation: CASSHGPEAFF.

The chain employs TRBV7-9 and TRBJ2-1; 7 nucleotides line up with TRBD1. Unmatched junction bases numbered 9, after V lost 6 bases and J lost 4 bases. Germline CDR1 and CDR2: SEHNR and FQNEAQ (reference sequence). The CDR3 totals 15 residues. CDR3 sequence (DNA): TGTGCCAGCAGACCGGGACAGCAGACGTACAATGAGCAGTTCTTC. Its translation is CASRPGQQTYNEQFF. Combining the CDR3 with reference TRBV7-9 and TRBJ2-1 gives the whole variable domain DTGVSQNPRHKITKRGQNVTFRCDPISEHNRLYWYRQTLGQGPEFLTYFQNEAQLEKSRLLSDRFSAERPKGSFSTLEIQRTEQGDSAMYLCASRPGQQTYNEQFFGPGTRLTVL.

This rearrangement joins TRBV20-1 to TRBJ1-4; 7 bases map to TRBD1. Trimming removed 5 bases from V and 7 bases from J; junction bases left unmatched: 10. CDR3 size: 14 residues. The germline gives CDR1 DFQATT, CDR2 SNEGSKA (reference sequence). The CDR3 nucleotides are TGCAGTGCTGGGGGGACAGACCCGGGTGAAAAACTGTTTTTT. Translation: CSAGGTDPGEKLFF.

The V call is TRBV2, the J call TRBJ2-2; D gene ambiguous. V was shortened by 2 bases and J by 1 base, with 8 bases between the two germline ends. This CDR3 is built from 15 residues. Germline assignment: CDR1 SNHLY and CDR2 FYNNEI. The CDR3 reads CASSERLVNTGELFF. The DNA for the CDR3 is TGTGCCAGCAGTGAACGGCTAGTGAACACCGGGGAGCTGTTTTTT.

This clonotype occurred many times. This chain uses TRBV28 with TRBJ2-1; D gene unclear. The CDR3 is made up of 14 amino acids. Germline loops: CDR1 MDHEN, CDR2 SYDVKM. With 6 bases removed from V and 7 bases from J, the gap between germline ends came to 16 bases. The CDR3 protein is CASSGSLPSNEQFF. The CDR3 coding sequence is TGTGCCAGCAGCGGCAGTCTCCCCTCAAATGAGCAGTTCTTC.

The J gene is TRBJ1-6, the V gene TRBV18; D gene uncertain. V was clipped by 3 bases and J by 10 bases, with 16 bases between them. The CDR3 runs to 15 residues. Germline loops: CDR1 KGHSH, CDR2 LQKENI. In nucleotides, the CDR3 is TGTGCCAGCTCACCCCTTGACCAGACTAGCTCACCCCTCCACTTT. This sequence encodes CASSPLDQTSSPLHF.

This clonotype was detected once. The chain couples TRBV15 to TRBJ1-2; 7 positions match TRBD1. V lost 6 bases to trimming and J lost 4 bases; unmatched junction nucleotides: 11. CDR1 and CDR2 from the germline V gene are LNHNV and YYDKDF (reference sequence). The CDR3 is made up of 15 amino acids. CDR3 nucleotides: TGTGCCACCAGTGAGACACAGGGGAATGGCTATGGCTACACCTTC. It is translated as CATSETQGNGYGYTF. Drawing the rest from reference TRBV15 and TRBJ1-2, the complete variable domain is DAMVIQNPRYQVTQFGKPVTLSCSQTLNHNVMYWYQQKSSQAPKLLFHYYDKDFNNEADTPDNFQSRRPNTSFCFLDIRSPGLGDTAMYLCATSETQGNGYGYTFGSGTRLTVV.

The genes are TRBV20-1 and TRBJ2-5; 9 bases align to TRBD1. The closer fit of TRBJ2-7 to the DNA end suggests the J call may be wrong. The CDR3 runs 12 residues. The germline CDR1 and CDR2 sequences are DFQATT and SNEGSKA (reference sequence). CDR3 in DNA: TGCAGTGCGTGGGACAGGGTAGACGAGCAGTACTTC. Amino acids: CSAWDRVDEQYF.

V usage is TRBV27 and J usage is TRBJ2-4; 10 bases map to TRBD2. Germline assignment: CDR1 MNHEY and CDR2 SMNVEV (reference sequence). The CDR3 covers 13 residues. V shed 10 bases, J shed 8 bases, and the junction held 8 bases outside the gene matches. CDR3 loop: CATAEAGGDIQYF. CDR3 bases: TGTGCCACAGCGGAAGCGGGAGGGGACATTCAGTACTTC.

The V and J genes are TRBV7-2 and TRBJ2-1; either TRBD1 or TRBD2 may fit D (5 bases each). V dropped 2 bases and J dropped 6 bases, with 11 bases sitting between them. The CDR3 loop spans 14 amino acids. From germline, CDR1 is SGHTA and CDR2 FQGNSA. Here the CDR3 DNA reads TGTGCCAGCAGCTTAATGCCAGGGAGCAATGAGCAGTTCTTC. This translates into CASSLMPGSNEQFF. The variable domain in full, completed from reference TRBV7-2 and TRBJ2-1, reads GAGVSQSPSNKVTEKGKDVELRCDPISGHTALYWYRQSLGQGLEFLIYFQGNSAPDKSGLPSDRFSAERTGGSVSTLTIQRTQQEDSAVYLCASSLMPGSNEQFFGPGTRLTVL.

The V call is TRBV2, the J call TRBJ2-1; D is uncertain. The CDR3 has 17 residues. V lost 6 bases and J 4 bases, leaving 22 bases between the germline ends. The germline CDR1 and CDR2 sequences are SNHLY and FYNNEI. The CDR3 nucleotides read TGTGCCAGCAGATTCCTAACCACTGGAATAAGGTACAATGAGCAGTTCTTC. This encodes CASRFLTTGIRYNEQFF.

A single count supports this clonotype. The chain combines TRBV27 with TRBJ2-7; D call uncertain. The CDR3 extends over 16 amino acids. V was shortened by 5 bases and J by 3 bases, with 20 bases between the two germline ends. From germline, CDR1 is MNHEY and CDR2 SMNVEV (reference sequence). CDR3 nucleotides: TGTGCCAGCAGTCCCCTGGGCCGAGACGGTGTCTACGAGCAGTACTTC. Amino acid sequence: CASSPLGRDGVYEQYF.

This clonotype was seen a handful of times. The V gene is TRBV5-5, the J gene TRBJ2-7; 10 nucleotides agree with TRBD1. The DNA matches TRBJ2-5 better at its end, which makes the J call doubtful. Germline CDR1 and CDR2: SGHKS and YYEKEE (reference sequence). CDR3 length: 16 residues. The CDR3 DNA follows: TGTGCCAGCAGCTTGGGCGGGACAGGGGACCAAGAGACCCAGTACTTC. Encoded protein: CASSLGGTGDQETQYF.